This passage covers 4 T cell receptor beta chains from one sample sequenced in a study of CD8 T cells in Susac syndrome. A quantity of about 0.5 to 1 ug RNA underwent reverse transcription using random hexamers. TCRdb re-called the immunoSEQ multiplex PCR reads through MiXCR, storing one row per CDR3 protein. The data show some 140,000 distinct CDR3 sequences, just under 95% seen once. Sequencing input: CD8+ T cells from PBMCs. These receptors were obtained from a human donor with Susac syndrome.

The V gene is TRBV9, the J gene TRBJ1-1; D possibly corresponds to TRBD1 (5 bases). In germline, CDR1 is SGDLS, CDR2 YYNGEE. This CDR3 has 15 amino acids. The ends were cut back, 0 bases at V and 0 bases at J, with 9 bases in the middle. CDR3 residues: CASSVVQALNTEAFF. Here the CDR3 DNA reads TGTGCCAGCAGCGTAGTACAGGCCTTGAACACTGAAGCTTTCTTT.

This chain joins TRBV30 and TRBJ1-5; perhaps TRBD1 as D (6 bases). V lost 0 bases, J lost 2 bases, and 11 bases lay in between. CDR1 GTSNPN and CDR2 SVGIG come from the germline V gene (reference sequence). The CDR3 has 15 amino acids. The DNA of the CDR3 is TGTGCCTGGAGTGTACTGAGGGGGGGCAATCAGCCCCAGCATTTT. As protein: CAWSVLRGGNQPQHF.

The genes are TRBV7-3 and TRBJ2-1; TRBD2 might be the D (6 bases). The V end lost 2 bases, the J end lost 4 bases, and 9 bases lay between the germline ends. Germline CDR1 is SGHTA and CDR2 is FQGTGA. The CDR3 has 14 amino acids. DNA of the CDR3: TGTGCCAGCAGCTTAGCGGGACCTTACAATGAGCAGTTCTTC. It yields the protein CASSLAGPYNEQFF.

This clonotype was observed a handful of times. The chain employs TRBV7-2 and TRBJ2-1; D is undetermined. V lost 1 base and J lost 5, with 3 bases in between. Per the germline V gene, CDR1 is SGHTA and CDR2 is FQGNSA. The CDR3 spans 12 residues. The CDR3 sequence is CASSLVNNEQFF. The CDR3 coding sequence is TGTGCCAGCAGCTTAGTCAACAATGAGCAGTTCTTC.